This T cell receptor (beta chain) was profiled in a study of tumor-infiltrating lymphocytes in primary liver carcinoma. About the study: T1-T3 N0M0 was the stage of the tumors, which were roughly 4.2 to 10 cm across. Per sample, productive TCRbeta reads numbered roughly 3.5 to 7.13 million, similar across tissue types.

V shed 4 bases and J 14 bases; nucleotides not matched to a gene: 12. The CDR3 spans 13 residues. Germline CDR1 SGHAT, CDR2 FQNNGV. Constant-region priming of around 500 ng total RNA yielded TCR beta cDNA. Libraries covering TCR beta were generated through three nested multiplex PCR rounds (using a slightly modified ARM-PCR). TRBV1-TRBV30 forward and Cbeta reverse primers drove the first two roughly 10-cycle rounds. TCRdb ran MiXCR on the multiplex PCR reads and lists one entry per CDR3 protein. The repertoire holds tens of thousands of distinct CDR3 sequences, with 60% to 80% as singletons. Scientists recovered RNA and DNA together from approximately 20-30 mg of unsorted bulk tissue. Five discrete regions of every tumor underwent sampling.

The chain is built from TRBV11-2 and TRBJ2-3; 7 bases line up with TRBD2. The TCR originated in a woman aged 60 to 75 with primary liver carcinoma and hepatitis B virus infection. The sequenced sample consisted of liver tumor tissue from sampling region 4. Stated subset: tumor region T4, right-lateral pole. CDR3 coding DNA: TGTGCCAGCAGCTCTGGACTAACGGGAGGCCGGTATTTT. Its translation: CASSSGLTGGRYF.